The entry below gives a single T cell receptor beta chain sequence along with its context. What it binds is unknown. TCRdb re-called the 5' RACE reads and shows each CDR3 protein once, DNA omitted. The table lists 400,000 to 500,000 distinct CDR3 sequences. This record comes from a study of monozygotic twins with inflammatory bowel disease. Study-level results: The inverse Simpson measure of TCRbeta diversity was lower in IBD patients than in healthy co-twins.

The CDR3 loop spans 16 amino acids. Germline V CDR1 and CDR2: MNHNS, SASEGT. This TCR was sampled from a human donor with ulcerative colitis or Crohn's disease, or a healthy co-twin of an affected twin (not recorded which). The chain links TRBV6-1 to TRBJ2-2; TCRdb's assignment of TRBD1 cannot be checked, as there is no DNA. Sequencing was done on a sample of blood. The CDR3 loop is CASAGGGLKDTGELFF.